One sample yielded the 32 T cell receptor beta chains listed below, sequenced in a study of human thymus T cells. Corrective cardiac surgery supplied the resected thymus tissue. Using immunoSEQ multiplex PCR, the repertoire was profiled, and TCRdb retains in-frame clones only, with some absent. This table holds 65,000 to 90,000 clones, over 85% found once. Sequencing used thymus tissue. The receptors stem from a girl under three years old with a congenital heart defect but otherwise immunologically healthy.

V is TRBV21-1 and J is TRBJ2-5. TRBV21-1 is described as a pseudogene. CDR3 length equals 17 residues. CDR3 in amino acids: CASSKGPIRVGQETQYF. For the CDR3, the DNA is TGTGCCAGCAGCAAAGGTCCTATTAGGGTGGGCCAAGAGACCCAGTACTTC.

The CDR3 is CASGTSGPSGGEQFF. DNA for the CDR3: TGTGCCAGTGGGACTAGCGGGCCCTCGGGGGGTGAGCAGTTCTTC. V and J are TRBV7-3 and TRBJ2-1, with 12 bases aligning to TRBD2. The germline V gene encodes CDR1 SGHTA and CDR2 FQGTGA. The trim removed 9 bases at V and 9 bases at J, leaving 12 bases unmatched. CDR3 length equals 15 residues.

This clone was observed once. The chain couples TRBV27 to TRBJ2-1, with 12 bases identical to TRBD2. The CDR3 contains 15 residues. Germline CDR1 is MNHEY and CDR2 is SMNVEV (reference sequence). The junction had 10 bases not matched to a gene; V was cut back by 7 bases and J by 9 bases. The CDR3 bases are TGTGCCAGCAAAATCTGGACTAGCGGGACGCGTGAGCAGTTCTTC. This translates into CASKIWTSGTREQFF.

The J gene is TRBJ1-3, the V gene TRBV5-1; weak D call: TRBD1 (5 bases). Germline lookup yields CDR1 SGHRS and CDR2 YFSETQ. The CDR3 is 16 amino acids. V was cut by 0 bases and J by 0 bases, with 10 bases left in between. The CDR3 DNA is TGCGCCAGCAGCTTGGCGGGGCAGCCCTCTGGAAACACCATATATTTT. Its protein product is CASSLAGQPSGNTIYF. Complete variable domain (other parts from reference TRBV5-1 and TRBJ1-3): KAGVTQTPRYLIKTRGQQVTLSCSPISGHRSVSWYQQTPGQGLQFLFEYFSETQRNKGNFPGRFSGRQFSNSRSEMNVSTLELGDSALYLCASSLAGQPSGNTIYFGEGSWLTVV.

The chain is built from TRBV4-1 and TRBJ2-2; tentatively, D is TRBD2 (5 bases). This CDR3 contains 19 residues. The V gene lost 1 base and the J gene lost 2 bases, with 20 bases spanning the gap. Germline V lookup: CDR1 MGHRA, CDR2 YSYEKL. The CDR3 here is CASSQGPLVDSANTGELFF. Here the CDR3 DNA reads TGCGCCAGCAGCCAAGGTCCTCTGGTTGATAGCGCTAACACCGGGGAGCTGTTTTTT.

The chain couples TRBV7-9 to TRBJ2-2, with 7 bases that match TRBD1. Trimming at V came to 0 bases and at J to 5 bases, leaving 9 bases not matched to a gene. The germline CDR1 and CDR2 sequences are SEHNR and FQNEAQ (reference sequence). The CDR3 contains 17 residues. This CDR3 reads CASSLAPRQGETGELFF. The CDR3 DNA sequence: TGTGCCAGCAGCTTAGCCCCAAGACAGGGAGAAACCGGGGAGCTGTTTTTT.

CDR3 DNA: TGTGCTAGTGGTTCGTTGAGGGACAGCTCCTACGAGCAGTACTTC. It encodes CASGSLRDSSYEQYF. This chain links TRBV12-5 with TRBJ2-7, with TRBD1 identical over 7 bases. The CDR3 loop spans 15 amino acids. V shed 4 bases and J 0 bases; nucleotides not matched to a gene: 6. The germline V gene encodes CDR1 LGHNT and CDR2 FRNRAP.

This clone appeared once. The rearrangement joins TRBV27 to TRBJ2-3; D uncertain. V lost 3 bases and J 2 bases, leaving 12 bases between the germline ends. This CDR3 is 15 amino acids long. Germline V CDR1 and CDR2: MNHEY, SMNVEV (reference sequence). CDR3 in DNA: TGTGCCAGCAGTTTCTCCGTCGCCTACACAGATACGCAGTATTTT. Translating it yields CASSFSVAYTDTQYF.

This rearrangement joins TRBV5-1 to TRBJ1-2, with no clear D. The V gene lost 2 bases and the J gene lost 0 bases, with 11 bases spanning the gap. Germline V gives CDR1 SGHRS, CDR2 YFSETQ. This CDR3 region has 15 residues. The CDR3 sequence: CASSLSPPSNYGYTF. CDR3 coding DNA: TGCGCCAGCAGCTTATCCCCCCCATCTAACTATGGCTACACCTTC.

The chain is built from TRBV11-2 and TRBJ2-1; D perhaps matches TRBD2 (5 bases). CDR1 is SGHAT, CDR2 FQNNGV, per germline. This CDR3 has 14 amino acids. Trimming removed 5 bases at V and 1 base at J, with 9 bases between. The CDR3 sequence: CASSPTGSYNEQFF. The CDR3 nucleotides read TGTGCCAGCAGCCCTACGGGGTCCTACAATGAGCAGTTCTTC.

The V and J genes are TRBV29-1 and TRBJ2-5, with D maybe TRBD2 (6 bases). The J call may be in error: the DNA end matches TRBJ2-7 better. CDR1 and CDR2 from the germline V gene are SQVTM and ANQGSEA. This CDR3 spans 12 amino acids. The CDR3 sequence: CSVEYVGGEQYF. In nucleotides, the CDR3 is TGCAGCGTTGAATACGTCGGGGGCGAGCAGTACTTC.

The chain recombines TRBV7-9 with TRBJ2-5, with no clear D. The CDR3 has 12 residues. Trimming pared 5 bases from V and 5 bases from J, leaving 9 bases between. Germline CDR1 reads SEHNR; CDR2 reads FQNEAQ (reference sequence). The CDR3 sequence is CASSLLGETQYF. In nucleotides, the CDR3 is TGTGCCAGCAGCCTCCTGGGGGAGACCCAGTACTTC.

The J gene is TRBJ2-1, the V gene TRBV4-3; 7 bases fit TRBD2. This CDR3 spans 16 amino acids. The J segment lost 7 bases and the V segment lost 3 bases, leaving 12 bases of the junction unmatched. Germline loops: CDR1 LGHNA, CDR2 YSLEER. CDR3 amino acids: CASSQNSWGGGNEQFF. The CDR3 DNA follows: TGCGCCAGCAGCCAGAATAGCTGGGGGGGAGGGAATGAGCAGTTCTTC.

CDR3 region: CAISGATGELFF. CDR3 nucleotide sequence: TGTGCCATCAGTGGCGCCACCGGGGAGCTGTTTTTT. This chain joins TRBV10-3 and TRBJ2-2; D is ambiguous. The CDR3 sequence is 12 residues long. Germline V lookup: CDR1 ENHRY, CDR2 SYGVKD. The germline V and J ends were trimmed by 4 bases and 4 bases, with 4 bases remaining between them.

The CDR3 sequence is CASSRTGATNEKLFF. CDR3 coding DNA: TGTGCCAGCAGTCGGACCGGCGCAACTAATGAAAAACTGTTTTTT. The chain is built from TRBV6-1 and TRBJ1-4; the D is unclear. Germline loops: CDR1 MNHNS, CDR2 SASEGT. The CDR3 spans 15 residues. V lost 5 bases and J lost 0, with 10 bases in between.

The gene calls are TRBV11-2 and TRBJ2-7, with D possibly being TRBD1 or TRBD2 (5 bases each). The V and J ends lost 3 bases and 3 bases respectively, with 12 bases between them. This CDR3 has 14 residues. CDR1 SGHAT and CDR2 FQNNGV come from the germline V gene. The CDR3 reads CASSLFLGGYEQYF. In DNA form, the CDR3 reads TGTGCCAGCAGCTTGTTTCTTGGGGGCTACGAGCAGTACTTC.

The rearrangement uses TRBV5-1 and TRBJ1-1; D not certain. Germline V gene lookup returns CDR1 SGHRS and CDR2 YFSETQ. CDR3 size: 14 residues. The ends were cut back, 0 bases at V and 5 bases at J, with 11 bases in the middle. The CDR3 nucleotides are TGCGCCAGCAGCTTGGACGGCAGCAAGACTGAAGCTTTCTTT. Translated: CASSLDGSKTEAFF.

The DNA of the CDR3 is TGTGCCAGCAGCCAAACCATCGATCGACTAGCGGGAAGCACAGATACGCAGTATTTT. Protein: CASSQTIDRLAGSTDTQYF. The chain carries TRBV14 and TRBJ2-3; TRBD2 aligns across 11 bases. CDR3 length equals 19 residues. V lost 2 bases and J lost 0; bases outside the gene matches: 10. Germline assignment: CDR1 SGHDN and CDR2 FVKESK. The full variable domain, in which reference TRBV14 and TRBJ2-3 provide the parts outside the CDR3, is EAGVTQFPSHSVIEKGQTVTLRCDPISGHDNLYWYRRVMGKEIKFLLHFVKESKQDESGMPNNRFLAERTGGTYSTLKVQPAELEDSGVYFCASSQTIDRLAGSTDTQYFGPGTRLTVL.

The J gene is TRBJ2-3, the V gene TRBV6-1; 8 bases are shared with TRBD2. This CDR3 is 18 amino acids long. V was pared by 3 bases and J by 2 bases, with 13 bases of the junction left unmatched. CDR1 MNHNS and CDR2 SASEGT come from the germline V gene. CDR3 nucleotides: TGTGCCAGCAGTGAGGACCGAACTAGCGGACCTCTCACAGATACGCAGTATTTT. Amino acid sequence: CASSEDRTSGPLTDTQYF.

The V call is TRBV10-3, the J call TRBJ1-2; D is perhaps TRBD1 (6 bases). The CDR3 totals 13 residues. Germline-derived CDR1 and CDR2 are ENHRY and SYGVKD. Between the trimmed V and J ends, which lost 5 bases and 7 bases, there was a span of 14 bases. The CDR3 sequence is CAISSGQGSGYTF. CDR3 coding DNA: TGTGCCATCAGTTCCGGTCAGGGGTCTGGCTACACCTTC.

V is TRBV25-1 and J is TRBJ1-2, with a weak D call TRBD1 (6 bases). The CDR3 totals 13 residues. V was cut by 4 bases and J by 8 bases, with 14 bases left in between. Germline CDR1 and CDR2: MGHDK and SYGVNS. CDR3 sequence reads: CASSAYREGGYTF. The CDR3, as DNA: TGTGCCAGCAGTGCCTACAGGGAGGGCGGCTACACCTTC.

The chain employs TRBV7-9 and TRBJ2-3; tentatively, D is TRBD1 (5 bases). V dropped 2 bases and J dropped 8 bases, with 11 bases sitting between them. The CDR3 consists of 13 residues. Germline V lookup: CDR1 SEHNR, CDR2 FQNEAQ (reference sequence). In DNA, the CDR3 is TGTGCCAGCAGCTTACAGCTTCAGGGTACGCAGTATTTT. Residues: CASSLQLQGTQYF.

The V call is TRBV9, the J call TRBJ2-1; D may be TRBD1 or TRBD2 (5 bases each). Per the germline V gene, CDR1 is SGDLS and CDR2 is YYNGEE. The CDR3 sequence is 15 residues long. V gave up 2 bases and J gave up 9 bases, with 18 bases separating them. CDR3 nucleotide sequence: TGTGCCAGCAGCGTCTTCCCGGGCCTGGGGGTTGAGCAGTTCTTC. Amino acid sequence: CASSVFPGLGVEQFF.

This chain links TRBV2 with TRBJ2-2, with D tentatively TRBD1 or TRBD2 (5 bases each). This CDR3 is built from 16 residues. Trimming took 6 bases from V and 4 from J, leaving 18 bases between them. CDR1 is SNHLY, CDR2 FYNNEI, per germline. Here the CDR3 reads CASRGPKQKGTGELFF. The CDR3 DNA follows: TGTGCCAGCAGGGGACCGAAGCAGAAGGGCACCGGGGAGCTGTTTTTT.

CDR3 coding DNA: TGTGCCACCAGCAGAGCTGGTCGAGGCAATCAGCCCCAGCATTTT. Encoded protein: CATSRAGRGNQPQHF. This chain uses TRBV15 with TRBJ1-5; D unclear. V was trimmed by 1 base and J by 2 bases, leaving 9 bases between them. Germline V gene data show CDR1 as LNHNV and CDR2 as YYDKDF (reference sequence). The CDR3 runs 15 residues.

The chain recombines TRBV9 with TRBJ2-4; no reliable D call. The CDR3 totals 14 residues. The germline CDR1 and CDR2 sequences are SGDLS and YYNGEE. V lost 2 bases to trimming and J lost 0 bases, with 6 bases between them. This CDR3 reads CASSVGRAKNIQYF. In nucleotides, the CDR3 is TGTGCCAGCAGCGTGGGTAGAGCCAAAAACATTCAGTACTTC. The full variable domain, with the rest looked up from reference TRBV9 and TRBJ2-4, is DSGVTQTPKHLITATGQRVTLRCSPRSGDLSVYWYQQSLDQGLQFLIQYYNGEERAKGNILERFSAQQFPDLHSELNLSSLELGDSALYFCASSVGRAKNIQYFGAGTRLSVL.

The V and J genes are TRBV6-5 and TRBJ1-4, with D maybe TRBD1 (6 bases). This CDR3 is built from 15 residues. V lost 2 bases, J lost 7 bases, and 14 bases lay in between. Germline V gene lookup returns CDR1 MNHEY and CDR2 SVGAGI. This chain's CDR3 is CASSYSRTGREKLFF. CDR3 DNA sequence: TGTGCCAGCAGTTACAGCAGAACAGGGCGTGAAAAACTGTTTTTT.

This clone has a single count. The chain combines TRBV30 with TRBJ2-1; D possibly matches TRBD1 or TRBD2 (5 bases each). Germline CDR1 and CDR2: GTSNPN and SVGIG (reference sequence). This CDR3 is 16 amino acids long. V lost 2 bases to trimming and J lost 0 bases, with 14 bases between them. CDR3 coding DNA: TGTGCCTGGAGTCCTACGGGGCCCCCCTCCTACAATGAGCAGTTCTTC. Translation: CAWSPTGPPSYNEQFF.

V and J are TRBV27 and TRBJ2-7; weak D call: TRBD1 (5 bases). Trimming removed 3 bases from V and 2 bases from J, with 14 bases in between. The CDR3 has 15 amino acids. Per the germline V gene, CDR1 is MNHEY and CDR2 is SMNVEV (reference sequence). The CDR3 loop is CASSFFGVGAYEQYF. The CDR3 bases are TGTGCCAGCAGTTTTTTTGGGGTAGGGGCCTACGAGCAGTACTTC.

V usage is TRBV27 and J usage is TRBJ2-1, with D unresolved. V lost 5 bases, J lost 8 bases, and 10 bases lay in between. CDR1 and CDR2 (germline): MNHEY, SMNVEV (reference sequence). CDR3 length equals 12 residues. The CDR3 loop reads CASSVSRDEQFF. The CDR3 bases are TGTGCCAGCAGTGTGAGCCGCGATGAGCAGTTCTTC.

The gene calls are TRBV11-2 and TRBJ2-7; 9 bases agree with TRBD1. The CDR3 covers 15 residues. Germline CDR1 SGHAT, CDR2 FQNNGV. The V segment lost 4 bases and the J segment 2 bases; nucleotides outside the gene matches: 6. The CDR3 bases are TGTGCCAGCAGCTCCATCAGACAGGGGGCCTACGAGCAGTACTTC. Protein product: CASSSIRQGAYEQYF.

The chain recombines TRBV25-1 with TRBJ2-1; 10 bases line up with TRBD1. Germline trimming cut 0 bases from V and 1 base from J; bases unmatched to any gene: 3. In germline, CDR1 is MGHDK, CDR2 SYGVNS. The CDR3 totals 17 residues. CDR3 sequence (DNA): TGTGCCAGCAGTGAATATAGGACAGGGGGTTCCTACAATGAGCAGTTCTTC. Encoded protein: CASSEYRTGGSYNEQFF.